One and the same sample provided the 3 T cell receptor beta chains below, sequenced in a study of shared clonotypes between healthy human individuals. Naive-designated CD8 cells lacked CD45RO, were positively enriched for CCR7, and omitted terminally differentiated effector memory CD45RA+ cells. Data came from immunoSEQ multiplex PCR; TCRdb stores just in-frame clones and leaves some out. The sample lists more than 550,000 clones, around 90% occurring once. Input material: naive CD8+ T cells sorted from blood. These receptors all stem from a man between 25 and 39 years old in good health.

This chain links TRBV30 with TRBJ2-1; 8 nucleotides agree with TRBD2. This CDR3 contains 14 residues. Germline lookup yields CDR1 GTSNPN and CDR2 SVGIG (reference sequence). The J segment lost 4 bases and the V segment lost 1 base, leaving 3 bases of the junction unmatched. The CDR3 nucleotides are TGTGCCTGGAGTGGGCAGCGGGAGTACAATGAGCAGTTCTTC. Translating gives CAWSGQREYNEQFF. Full variable domain (missing parts from reference TRBV30 and TRBJ2-1): SQTIHQWPATLVQPVGSPLSLECTVEGTSNPNLYWYRQAAGRGLQLLFYSVGIGQISSEVPQNLSASRPQDRQFILSSKKLLLSDSGFYLCAWSGQREYNEQFFGPGTRLTVL.

The chain joins TRBV6-6 to TRBJ2-7; D is perhaps TRBD1 (6 bases). The V and J ends lost 5 bases and 6 bases respectively, with 11 bases between them. CDR1 and CDR2 from the germline V gene are MNHNY and SVGAGI (reference sequence). The CDR3 loop spans 12 amino acids. CDR3 in DNA: TGTGCCAGCAGTCCAACAGGGCTCGAGCAGTACTTC. Protein product: CASSPTGLEQYF.

CDR3 sequence reads: CASSPSGVATNEKLFF. DNA for the CDR3: TGCGCCAGCAGCCCGTCCGGGGTCGCAACTAATGAAAAACTGTTTTTT. V and J are TRBV5-1 and TRBJ1-4; unclear D gene. CDR3 size: 16 residues. V was shortened by 4 bases and J by 0 bases, with 13 bases between the two germline ends. CDR1 SGHRS and CDR2 YFSETQ come from the germline V gene.